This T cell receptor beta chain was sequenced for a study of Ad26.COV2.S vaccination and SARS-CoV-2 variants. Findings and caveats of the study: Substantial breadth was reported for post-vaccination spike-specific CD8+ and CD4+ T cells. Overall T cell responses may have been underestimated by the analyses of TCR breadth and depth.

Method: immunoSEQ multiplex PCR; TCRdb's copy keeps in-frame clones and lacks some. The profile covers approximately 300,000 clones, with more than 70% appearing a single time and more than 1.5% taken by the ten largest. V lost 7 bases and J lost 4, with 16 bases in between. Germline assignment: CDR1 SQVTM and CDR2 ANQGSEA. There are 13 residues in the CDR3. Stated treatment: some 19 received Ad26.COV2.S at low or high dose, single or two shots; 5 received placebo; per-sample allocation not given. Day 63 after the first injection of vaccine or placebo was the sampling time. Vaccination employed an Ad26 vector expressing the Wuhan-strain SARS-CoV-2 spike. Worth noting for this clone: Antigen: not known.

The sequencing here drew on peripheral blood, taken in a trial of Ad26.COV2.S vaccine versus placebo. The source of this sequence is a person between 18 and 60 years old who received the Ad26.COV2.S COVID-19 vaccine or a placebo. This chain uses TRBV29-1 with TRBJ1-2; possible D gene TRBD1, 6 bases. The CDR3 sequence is CSALQGLVYGYTF. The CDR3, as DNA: TGCAGCGCTTTACAGGGTTTAGTCTATGGCTACACCTTC.